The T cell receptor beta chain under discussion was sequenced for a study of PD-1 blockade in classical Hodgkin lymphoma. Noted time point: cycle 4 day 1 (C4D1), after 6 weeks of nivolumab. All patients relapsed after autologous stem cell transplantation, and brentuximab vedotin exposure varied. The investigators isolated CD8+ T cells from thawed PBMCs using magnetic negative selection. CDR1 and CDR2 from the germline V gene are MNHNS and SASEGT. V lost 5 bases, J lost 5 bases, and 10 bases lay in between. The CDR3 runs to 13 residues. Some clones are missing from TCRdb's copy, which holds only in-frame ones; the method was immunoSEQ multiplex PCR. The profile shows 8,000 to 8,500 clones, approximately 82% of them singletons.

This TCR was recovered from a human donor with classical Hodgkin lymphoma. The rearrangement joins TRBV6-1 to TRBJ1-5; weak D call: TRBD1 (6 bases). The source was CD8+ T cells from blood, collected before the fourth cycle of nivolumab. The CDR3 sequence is CASSLQGDQPQHF. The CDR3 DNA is TGTGCCAGCAGTTTACAGGGCGATCAGCCCCAGCATTTT.